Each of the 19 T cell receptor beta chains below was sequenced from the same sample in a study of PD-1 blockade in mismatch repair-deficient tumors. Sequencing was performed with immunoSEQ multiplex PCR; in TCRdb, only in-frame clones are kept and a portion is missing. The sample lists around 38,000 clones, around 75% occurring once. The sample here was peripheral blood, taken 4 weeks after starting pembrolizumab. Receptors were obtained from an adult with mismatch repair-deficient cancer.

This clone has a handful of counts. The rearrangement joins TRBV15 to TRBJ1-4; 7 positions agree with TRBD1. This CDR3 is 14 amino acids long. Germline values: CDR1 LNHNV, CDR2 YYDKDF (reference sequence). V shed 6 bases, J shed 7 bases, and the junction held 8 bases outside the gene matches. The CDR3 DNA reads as TGTGCCACCAGATACAGGGGCGCGCGTGAAAAACTGTTTTTT. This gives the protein CATRYRGAREKLFF.

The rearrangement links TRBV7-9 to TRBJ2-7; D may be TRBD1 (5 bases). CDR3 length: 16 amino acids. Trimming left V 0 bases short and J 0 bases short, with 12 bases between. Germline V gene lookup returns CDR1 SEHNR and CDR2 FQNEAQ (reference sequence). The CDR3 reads CASSLAREWSSYEQYF. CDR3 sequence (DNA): TGTGCCAGCAGCTTAGCCAGGGAATGGAGCTCCTACGAGCAGTACTTC. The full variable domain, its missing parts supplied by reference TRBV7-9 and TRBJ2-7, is DTGVSQNPRHKITKRGQNVTFRCDPISEHNRLYWYRQTLGQGPEFLTYFQNEAQLEKSRLLSDRFSAERPKGSFSTLEIQRTEQGDSAMYLCASSLAREWSSYEQYFGPGTRLTVT.

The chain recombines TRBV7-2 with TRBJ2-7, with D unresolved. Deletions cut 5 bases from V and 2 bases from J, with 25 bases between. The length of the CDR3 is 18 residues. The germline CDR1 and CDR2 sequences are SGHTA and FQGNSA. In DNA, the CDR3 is TGTGCCAGCAGCCGATATATCTTAACCCTTGGCTCCCCCTACGAGCAGTACTTC. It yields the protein CASSRYILTLGSPYEQYF.

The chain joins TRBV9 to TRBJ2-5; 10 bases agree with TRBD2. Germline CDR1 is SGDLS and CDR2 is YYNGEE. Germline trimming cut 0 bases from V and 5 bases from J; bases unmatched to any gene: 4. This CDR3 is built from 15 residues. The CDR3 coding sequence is TGTGCCAGCAGCGTAGAAGCGGGAGGGTCGGAGACCCAGTACTTC. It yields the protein CASSVEAGGSETQYF.

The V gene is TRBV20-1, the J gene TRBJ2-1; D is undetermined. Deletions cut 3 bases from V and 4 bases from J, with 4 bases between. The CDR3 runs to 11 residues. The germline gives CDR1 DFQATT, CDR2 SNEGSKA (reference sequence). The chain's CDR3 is CSASGYNEQFF. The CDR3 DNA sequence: TGCAGTGCTAGCGGGTACAATGAGCAGTTCTTC.

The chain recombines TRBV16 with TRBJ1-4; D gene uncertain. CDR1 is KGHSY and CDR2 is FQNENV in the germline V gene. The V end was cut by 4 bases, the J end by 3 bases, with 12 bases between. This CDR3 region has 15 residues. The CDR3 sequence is CASSPLGRSNEKLFF. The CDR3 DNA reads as TGTGCCAGCAGCCCCCTGGGCAGGTCTAATGAAAAACTGTTTTTT.

CDR3 nucleotides: TGTGCCAGCAGCTCTAGCGCTGGGGCCAACGTCCTGACTTTC. This gives the protein CASSSSAGANVLTF. This chain joins TRBV14 and TRBJ2-6; weak D call: TRBD2 (6 bases). The CDR3 length is 14 residues. In germline, CDR1 is SGHDN, CDR2 FVKESK. The ends were cut back, 5 bases at V and 2 bases at J, with 7 bases in the middle.

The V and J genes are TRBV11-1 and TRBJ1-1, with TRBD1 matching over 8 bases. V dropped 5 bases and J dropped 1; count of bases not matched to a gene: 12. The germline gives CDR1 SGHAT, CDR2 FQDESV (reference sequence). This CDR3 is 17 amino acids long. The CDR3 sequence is CASSLGAGGWRNTEAFF. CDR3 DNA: TGTGCCAGCAGCCTGGGGGCAGGGGGCTGGAGGAACACTGAAGCTTTCTTT.

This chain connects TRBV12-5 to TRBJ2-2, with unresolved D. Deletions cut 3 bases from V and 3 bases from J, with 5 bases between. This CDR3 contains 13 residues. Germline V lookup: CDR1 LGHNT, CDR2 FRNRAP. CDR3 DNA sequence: TGTGCTAGTGGTTTAGCTTACACCGGGGAGCTGTTTTTT. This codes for CASGLAYTGELFF.

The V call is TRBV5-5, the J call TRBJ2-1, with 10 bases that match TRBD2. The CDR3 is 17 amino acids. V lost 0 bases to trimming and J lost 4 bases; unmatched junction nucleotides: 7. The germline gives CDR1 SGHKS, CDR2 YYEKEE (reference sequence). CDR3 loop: CASSLGLAGAKYNEQFF. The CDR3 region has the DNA TGTGCCAGCAGCTTGGGTCTAGCGGGAGCCAAGTACAATGAGCAGTTCTTC.

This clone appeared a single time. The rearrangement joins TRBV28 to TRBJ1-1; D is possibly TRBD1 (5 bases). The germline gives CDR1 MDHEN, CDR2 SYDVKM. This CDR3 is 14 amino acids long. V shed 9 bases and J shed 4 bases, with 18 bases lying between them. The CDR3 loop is CASLWRGMGTEAFF. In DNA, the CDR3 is TGTGCCAGTTTATGGAGGGGAATGGGCACTGAAGCTTTCTTT.

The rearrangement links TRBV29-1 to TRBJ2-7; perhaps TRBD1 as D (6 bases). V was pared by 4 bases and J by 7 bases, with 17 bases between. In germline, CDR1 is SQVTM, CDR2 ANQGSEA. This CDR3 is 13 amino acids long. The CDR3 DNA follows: TGCAGCGTTGCTGACAGGTGGTTTGGAGAGCAGTACTTC. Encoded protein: CSVADRWFGEQYF.

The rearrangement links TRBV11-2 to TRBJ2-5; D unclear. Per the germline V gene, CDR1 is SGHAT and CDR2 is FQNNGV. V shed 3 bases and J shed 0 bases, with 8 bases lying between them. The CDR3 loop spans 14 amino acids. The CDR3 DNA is TGTGCCAGCAGCTTGGGATCGTACCAAGAGACCCAGTACTTC. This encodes CASSLGSYQETQYF.

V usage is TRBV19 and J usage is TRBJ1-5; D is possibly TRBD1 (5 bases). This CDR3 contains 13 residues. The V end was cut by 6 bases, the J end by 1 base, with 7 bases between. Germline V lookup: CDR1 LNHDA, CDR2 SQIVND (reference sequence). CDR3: CASSEGSNQPQHF. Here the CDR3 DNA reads TGTGCCAGTAGCGAGGGGAGCAATCAGCCCCAGCATTTT.

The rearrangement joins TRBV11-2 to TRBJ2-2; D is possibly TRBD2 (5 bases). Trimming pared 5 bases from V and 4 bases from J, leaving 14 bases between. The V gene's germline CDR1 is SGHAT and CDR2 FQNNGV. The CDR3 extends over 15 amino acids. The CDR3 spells CASSRTGLPTGELFF. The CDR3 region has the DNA TGTGCCAGCAGCAGGACGGGATTGCCCACCGGGGAGCTGTTTTTT.

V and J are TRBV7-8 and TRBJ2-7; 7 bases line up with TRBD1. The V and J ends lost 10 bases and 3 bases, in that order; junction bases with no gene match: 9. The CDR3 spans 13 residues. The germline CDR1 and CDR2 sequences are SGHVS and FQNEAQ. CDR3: CAISGTVSYEQYF. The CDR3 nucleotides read TGTGCCATCTCCGGGACAGTTAGCTACGAGCAGTACTTC.

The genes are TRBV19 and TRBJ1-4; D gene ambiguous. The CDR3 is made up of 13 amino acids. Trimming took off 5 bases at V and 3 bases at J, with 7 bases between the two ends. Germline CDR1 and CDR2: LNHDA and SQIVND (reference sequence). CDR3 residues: CASSGAANEKLFF. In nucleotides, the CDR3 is TGTGCCAGTAGTGGCGCAGCTAATGAAAAACTGTTTTTT.

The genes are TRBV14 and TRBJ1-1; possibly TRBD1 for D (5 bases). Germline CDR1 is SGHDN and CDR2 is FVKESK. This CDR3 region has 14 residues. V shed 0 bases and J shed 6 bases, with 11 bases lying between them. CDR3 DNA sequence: TGTGCCAGCAGCCAAGAGGGCCGGGGGGCTGAAGCTTTCTTT. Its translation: CASSQEGRGAEAFF.

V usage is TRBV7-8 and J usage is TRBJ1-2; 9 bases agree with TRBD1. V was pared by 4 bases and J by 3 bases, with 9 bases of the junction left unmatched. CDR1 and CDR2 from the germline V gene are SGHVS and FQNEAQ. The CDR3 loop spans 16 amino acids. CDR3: CASSSRGQGLHYGYTF. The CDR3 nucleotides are TGTGCCAGCAGCTCGAGGGGACAGGGTTTACACTATGGCTACACCTTC.